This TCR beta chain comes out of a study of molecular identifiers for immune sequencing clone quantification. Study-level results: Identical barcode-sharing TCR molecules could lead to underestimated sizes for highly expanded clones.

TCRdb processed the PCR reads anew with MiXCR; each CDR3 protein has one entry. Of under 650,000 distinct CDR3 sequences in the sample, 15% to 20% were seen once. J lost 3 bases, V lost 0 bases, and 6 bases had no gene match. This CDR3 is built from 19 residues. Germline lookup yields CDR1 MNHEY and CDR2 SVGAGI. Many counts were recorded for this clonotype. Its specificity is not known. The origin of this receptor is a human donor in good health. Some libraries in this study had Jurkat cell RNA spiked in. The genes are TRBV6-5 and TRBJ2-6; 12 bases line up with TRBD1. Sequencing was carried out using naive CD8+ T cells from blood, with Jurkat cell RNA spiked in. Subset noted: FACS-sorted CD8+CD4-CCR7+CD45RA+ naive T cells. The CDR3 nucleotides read TGTGCCAGCAGTTACTCCCCGGGACAGGGGGCGAGTGGGGCCAACGTCCTGACTTTC. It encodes CASSYSPGQGASGANVLTF.